This T cell receptor (beta chain) was identified in a study of pediatric ulcerative colitis. Overall study: Ulcerative colitis patients had pancolitis or left-sided colitis, with confirming histology.

During colonoscopy, one to two rectal pinch biopsies were collected. Before the diagnostic colonoscopy, ulcerative colitis patients were free of immunosuppressive medication. The CDR3 is made up of 13 amino acids. The germline V and J ends were trimmed by 1 base and 7 bases, with 7 bases remaining between them. CDR1 is LGHNA, CDR2 YNFKEQ, per germline. Here immunoSEQ multiplex PCR was the method, and the copy in TCRdb shows in-frame clones only, minus some. The sample comprises roughly 19,000 clones, roughly 69% of which are singletons, and roughly 6.6% rests with the top ten. The V and J genes are TRBV4-2 and TRBJ1-4; D is possibly TRBD1 (6 bases). The sequencing sample was made of gut tissue. This TCR came from a boy younger than 18 with moderate ulcerative colitis. For the CDR3, the DNA is TGTGCCAGCAGCCAAGTAGGGGGTGAAAAACTGTTTTTT. Protein product: CASSQVGGEKLFF.